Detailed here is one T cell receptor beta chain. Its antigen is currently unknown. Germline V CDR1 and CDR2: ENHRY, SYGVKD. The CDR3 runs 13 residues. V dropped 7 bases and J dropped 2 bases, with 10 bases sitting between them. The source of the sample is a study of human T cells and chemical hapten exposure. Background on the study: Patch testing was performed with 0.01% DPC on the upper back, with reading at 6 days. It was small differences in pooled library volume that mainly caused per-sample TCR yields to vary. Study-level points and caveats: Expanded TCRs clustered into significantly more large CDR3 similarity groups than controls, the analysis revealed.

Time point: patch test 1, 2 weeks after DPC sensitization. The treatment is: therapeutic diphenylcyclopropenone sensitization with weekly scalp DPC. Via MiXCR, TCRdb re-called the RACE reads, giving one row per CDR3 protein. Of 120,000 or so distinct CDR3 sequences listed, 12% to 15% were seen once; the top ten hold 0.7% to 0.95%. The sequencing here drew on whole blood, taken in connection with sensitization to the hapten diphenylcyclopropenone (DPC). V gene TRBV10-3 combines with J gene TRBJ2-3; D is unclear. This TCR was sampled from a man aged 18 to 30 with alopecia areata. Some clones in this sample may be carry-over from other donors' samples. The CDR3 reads CAIKLGDTDTQYF. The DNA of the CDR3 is TGTGCCATCAAATTAGGTGACACAGATACGCAGTATTTT.